The clone carrying this T cell receptor (beta chain) was picked up a small number of times. Antigen: not known. With V trimmed by 2 bases and J by 2 bases, 10 bases remained unmatched. Germline V CDR1 and CDR2: MNHNS, SASEGT. The CDR3 has 17 residues. Primers: 60 Vbeta forward and 13 Jbeta reverse. Sequencing used immunoSEQ multiplex PCR; TCRdb keeps in-frame clones, though not all of them. Of 130,000 or so clones listed, over 65% are singletons. The data belong to a study of cytomegalovirus exposure and HLA in healthy donors. Study conclusions and caveats: It has been reported that TCR beta sequences accurately predicted the HLA-A and HLA-B alleles of most subjects. In an earlier analysis, in roughly 580 donors, most V segments appeared productive either ~87% or ~30% of the time.

This chain uses TRBV6-1 with TRBJ2-7, with TRBD1 matching 9 bases. This TCR was sampled from a man between 50 and 59 years old in good health and CMV-seronegative. Sequencing used PBMCs. The CDR3 nucleotides are TGTGCCAGCAGTGAACGGACCTCCGGGACAGGGCCCTACGAGCAGTACTTC. This codes for CASSERTSGTGPYEQYF.